The 19 T cell receptor beta chains below come from one sample, sequenced in a study of Graves' ophthalmopathy and Graves' hyperthyroidism. RNA transcripts provided the template for amplifying TCR beta CDR3 regions. In the first round, RT-PCR was carried out with HTBI primers, and a multiplex PCR formed the second round. Each CDR3 protein is one row after TCRdb ran MiXCR on the multiplex PCR reads. The top ten hold roughly 5.2% of the sample, which has about 160,000 distinct CDR3 sequences, over 35% seen once. Material: peripheral blood. All receptors come from a woman in her thirties or forties with Graves' ophthalmopathy.

This chain uses TRBV6-2 or TRBV6-3 with TRBJ2-7; TRBD2 agrees at 11 bases. With V trimmed by 5 bases and J by 6 bases, 9 bases remained unmatched. Germline CDR1 reads MNHEY; CDR2 reads SVGEGT. This CDR3 is built from 15 residues. CDR3 sequence reads: CASSQTSGRWAEQYF. The CDR3 DNA reads TGTGCCAGCAGTCAAACTAGCGGGAGATGGGCCGAGCAGTACTTC.

This clonotype was counted many times. V and J are TRBV11-2 and TRBJ1-1; 10 bases are a match to TRBD1. After removal of 5 bases from V and 5 bases from J, the junction contained 5 bases not matched to a gene. Germline lookup yields CDR1 SGHAT and CDR2 FQNNGV. There are 14 residues in the CDR3. CDR3 DNA sequence: TGTGCCAGCAGCAGAGGACAGGGGGAAACTGAAGCTTTCTTT. As protein: CASSRGQGETEAFF.

This clonotype was observed many times. This sequence joins TRBV6-1 and TRBJ2-7; D is unresolved. The length of the CDR3 is 14 residues. Germline V lookup: CDR1 MNHNS, CDR2 SASEGT. Trimming removed 8 bases at V and 4 bases at J, with 18 bases between. CDR3 sequence (DNA): TGTGCCAGCCATCATTCTGGGATCGGATACGAGCAGTACTTC. Its translation: CASHHSGIGYEQYF.

The table lists this clonotype with many counts. CDR3 bases: TGCGCCAGCAGCTCCCGAGAGAACACTGAAGCTTTCTTT. It yields the protein CASSSRENTEAFF. The rearrangement links TRBV5-1 to TRBJ1-1, with D hard to call. Between the trimmed V and J ends, which lost 3 bases and 1 base, there was a span of 7 bases. The CDR3 has 13 residues. Germline V gene lookup returns CDR1 SGHRS and CDR2 YFSETQ. The complete variable domain, with remaining parts taken from reference TRBV5-1 and TRBJ1-1, reads KAGVTQTPRYLIKTRGQQVTLSCSPISGHRSVSWYQQTPGQGLQFLFEYFSETQRNKGNFPGRFSGRQFSNSRSEMNVSTLELGDSALYLCASSSRENTEAFFGQGTRLTVV.

This clonotype was detected many times. V usage is TRBV2 and J usage is TRBJ1-2; TRBD1 matches 12 bases. CDR1 and CDR2 from the germline V gene are SNHLY and FYNNEI. The V and J ends lost 10 bases and 6 bases, in that order; junction bases with no gene match: 9. There are 14 residues in the CDR3. This CDR3 is CAMAGTGGGDGYTF. CDR3 coding DNA: TGTGCCATGGCCGGGACAGGGGGCGGAGATGGCTACACCTTC.

This clonotype was observed at least ten times. The chain recombines TRBV6-6 with TRBJ2-7; possibly TRBD1 for D (6 bases). CDR3 length: 13 residues. The V gene's germline CDR1 is MNHNY and CDR2 SVGAGI (reference sequence). V was trimmed by 6 bases and J by 6 bases, leaving 15 bases between them. CDR3 sequence (DNA): TGTGCCAGCAGACTTGGACAGCCTCTCGAGCAGTACTTC. Translating gives CASRLGQPLEQYF.

At least ten counts were recorded for this clonotype. This rearrangement joins TRBV6-4 to TRBJ2-7, with D unresolved. Germline V gene data show CDR1 as MRHNA and CDR2 as SNTAGT. The length of the CDR3 is 17 residues. The germline V and J ends were trimmed by 1 base and 0 bases, with 16 bases remaining between them. The CDR3 sequence is CASSDYDSRASSYEQYF. CDR3 DNA: TGTGCCAGCAGTGACTACGACTCCCGCGCGAGCTCCTACGAGCAGTACTTC.

This clonotype has a count of ten or more. This clone may be a read error of a much larger clone one base away. J is TRBJ2-7 and V is TRBV6-1, with D unresolved. CDR3 length: 11 amino acids. V was shortened by 6 bases and J by 2 bases, with 5 bases between the two germline ends. The germline V gene has CDR1 MNHNS and CDR2 SASEGT. The CDR3 spells CASRGTYEQYF. The CDR3 coding sequence is TGTGCCAGCAGGGGGACCTACGAGCAGTACTTC.

This clonotype was picked up many times. The chain joins TRBV2 to TRBJ1-2, with TRBD1 matching 9 bases. Germline V gene lookup returns CDR1 SNHLY and CDR2 FYNNEI. CDR3 size: 14 residues. Trimming cost V 5 bases and J 5 bases; bases outside gene matches: 6. The CDR3 loop reads CASSQTGGSYGYTF. The CDR3 DNA sequence: TGTGCCAGCAGTCAGACAGGGGGATCGTATGGCTACACCTTC.

This clonotype was seen many times. The gene calls are TRBV14 and TRBJ1-1; no clear D. The germline CDR1 and CDR2 sequences are SGHDN and FVKESK. The CDR3 loop spans 14 amino acids. Trimming left V 0 bases short and J 6 bases short, with 11 bases between. DNA of the CDR3: TGTGCCAGCAGCCAAGATCTGGTTTCCGCTGAAGCTTTCTTT. Its protein product is CASSQDLVSAEAFF. The full variable domain, in which reference TRBV14 and TRBJ1-1 provide the parts outside the CDR3, is EAGVTQFPSHSVIEKGQTVTLRCDPISGHDNLYWYRRVMGKEIKFLLHFVKESKQDESGMPNNRFLAERTGGTYSTLKVQPAELEDSGVYFCASSQDLVSAEAFFGQGTRLTVV.

This clonotype was counted many times. The chain couples TRBV4-1 to TRBJ1-5; maybe TRBD1 (5 bases). CDR1 is MGHRA, CDR2 YSYEKL, per germline. With 1 base removed from V and 9 bases from J, the gap between germline ends came to 10 bases. The CDR3 consists of 13 residues. The CDR3 DNA follows: TGCGCCAGCAGCCAAGCGTCAGGGCGGCCCCAGCATTTT. It translates to CASSQASGRPQHF.

V usage is TRBV7-9 and J usage is TRBJ2-2; D gene ambiguous. The V gene's germline CDR1 is SEHNR and CDR2 FQNEAQ (reference sequence). There are 15 residues in the CDR3. Trimming removed 8 bases at V and 7 bases at J, with 20 bases between. The DNA of the CDR3 is TGTGCCAGCGGACCCGGGCCTATGTACAACGGGGAGCTGTTTTTT. This codes for CASGPGPMYNGELFF.

The chain links TRBV30 to TRBJ2-5; tentatively, D is TRBD1 (5 bases). CDR1 and CDR2 from the germline V gene are GTSNPN and SVGIG (reference sequence). There are 14 residues in the CDR3. The V end lost 2 bases, the J end lost 4 bases, and 14 bases lay between the germline ends. CDR3: CAWSFSGYRETQYF. The CDR3 coding sequence is TGTGCCTGGAGTTTCTCAGGGTATCGAGAGACCCAGTACTTC.

This clonotype was recorded many times. The genes are TRBV7-9 and TRBJ1-5, with D maybe TRBD1 (5 bases). The CDR3 totals 13 residues. V lost 5 bases and J 7 bases, leaving 12 bases between the germline ends. CDR1 SEHNR and CDR2 FQNEAQ come from the germline V gene (reference sequence). The DNA of the CDR3 is TGTGCCAGCAGCGCGGACATTAGCCAGCCCCAGCATTTT. It translates to CASSADISQPQHF.

This clonotype came up many times. This chain links TRBV15 with TRBJ1-5, with D uncertain. The CDR3 consists of 14 residues. Germline V gene data show CDR1 as LNHNV and CDR2 as YYDKDF (reference sequence). V was trimmed by 3 bases and J by 7 bases, leaving 13 bases between them. The CDR3 DNA reads as TGTGCCACCAGCAGCCTTGATGAGGACCAGCCCCAGCATTTT. It translates to CATSSLDEDQPQHF. The full variable domain, rest sourced from reference TRBV15 and TRBJ1-5, is DAMVIQNPRYQVTQFGKPVTLSCSQTLNHNVMYWYQQKSSQAPKLLFHYYDKDFNNEADTPDNFQSRRPNTSFCFLDIRSPGLGDTAMYLCATSSLDEDQPQHFGDGTRLSIL.

This clonotype was detected many times. The gene calls are TRBV10-3 and TRBJ2-5, with 7 bases fitting TRBD1. The CDR3 sequence is 12 residues long. The germline V gene has CDR1 ENHRY and CDR2 SYGVKD. The V segment lost 11 bases and the J segment 1 base; nucleotides outside the gene matches: 4. CDR3 protein: CASTGSQETQYF. Here the CDR3 DNA reads TGTGCCTCGACAGGGTCCCAAGAGACCCAGTACTTC.

This clonotype appeared once. V and J are TRBV15 and TRBJ2-4; TRBD2 is a possible D gene (5 bases). The CDR3 has 14 amino acids. V was shortened by 2 bases and J by 8 bases, with 13 bases between the two germline ends. Looked up from germline, CDR1 is LNHNV and CDR2 is YYDKDF (reference sequence). Here the CDR3 DNA reads TGTGCCACCAGCAGACCACAGAGGGAAGACATTCAGTACTTC. This sequence encodes CATSRPQREDIQYF.

This clonotype was observed at least ten times. This chain connects TRBV7-3 to TRBJ2-7; perhaps TRBD1 as D (6 bases). CDR3 length: 12 residues. V was cut by 10 bases and J by 6 bases, with 16 bases left in between. CDR1 and CDR2 (germline): SGHTA, FQGTGA. The CDR3 spells CATGAGQLEQYF. In nucleotides, the CDR3 is TGTGCCACTGGGGCAGGACAGCTCGAGCAGTACTTC.

The rearrangement joins TRBV6-2 or TRBV6-3 to TRBJ1-1; no reliable D call. The length of the CDR3 is 14 residues. The V end was cut by 7 bases, the J end by 5 bases, with 17 bases between. In germline, CDR1 is MNHEY, CDR2 SVGEGT. The CDR3 spells CASIVRVDGTEAFF. As DNA, the CDR3 is TGTGCCAGCATCGTTAGGGTCGACGGGACTGAAGCTTTCTTT.